The next 13 T cell receptor beta chains were all read from a single sample in a study of cytomegalovirus exposure and HLA in healthy donors. The primer mix had 60 Vbeta and 13 Jbeta primers. Libraries were prepared by immunoSEQ multiplex PCR; TCRdb keeps only in-frame clonotypes and omits some of them. This sample yields roughly 120,000 clones, of which around three quarters are seen a single time; more than 1.5% belongs to the top ten. The sample was PBMCs. The receptor set was obtained from a man between 18 and 35 years old in good health and CMV-seronegative.

The chain uses TRBV2 and TRBJ1-1; D is ambiguous. V dropped 6 bases and J dropped 10 bases, with 15 bases sitting between them. Germline-derived CDR1 and CDR2 are SNHLY and FYNNEI. CDR3 length equals 12 residues. The CDR3 region is CASRTTPIGAFF. The CDR3 DNA is TGTGCCAGCAGGACGACACCTATTGGAGCTTTCTTT.

The chain couples TRBV29-1 to TRBJ2-5; possibly TRBD2 for D (6 bases). V shed 2 bases and J shed 11 bases, with 15 bases lying between them. There are 12 residues in the CDR3. The germline V gene encodes CDR1 SQVTM and CDR2 ANQGSEA. CDR3 bases: TGCAGCGTTGAACGGGCTCCGGGGGAGCAGTACTTC. Its translation is CSVERAPGEQYF.

This chain uses TRBV6-5 with TRBJ2-3; 9 bases are shared with TRBD2. V was clipped by 6 bases and J by 5 bases; unmatched bases: 6. The germline gives CDR1 MNHEY, CDR2 SVGAGI. This CDR3 contains 14 residues. The chain's CDR3 is CASRLSGSRDTQYF. The CDR3 DNA reads TGTGCCAGCAGGCTTAGCGGGAGTCGAGATACGCAGTATTTT.

This clone appeared a single time. The chain is built from TRBV6-1 and TRBJ1-2, with 7 nucleotides matching TRBD1. This CDR3 is built from 16 residues. V was pared by 4 bases and J by 3 bases, with 11 bases of the junction left unmatched. In germline, CDR1 is MNHNS, CDR2 SASEGT. The CDR3 spells CASSATTPDRYYGYTF. DNA for the CDR3: TGTGCCAGCAGTGCCACTACACCGGACAGGTACTATGGCTACACCTTC.

This chain connects TRBV7-8 to TRBJ2-1, with 13 bases lining up with TRBD2. CDR1 SGHVS and CDR2 FQNEAQ come from the germline V gene. Unmatched junction bases numbered 0, after V lost 4 bases and J lost 3 bases. This CDR3 has 15 residues. The CDR3 region is CASSWTSGSYNEQFF. The CDR3 DNA follows: TGTGCCAGCAGCTGGACTAGCGGGAGCTACAATGAGCAGTTCTTC.

The table lists this clone with a count of one. This rearrangement joins TRBV28 to TRBJ1-5, with TRBD1 matching over 8 bases. Germline values: CDR1 MDHEN, CDR2 SYDVKM. The CDR3 is made up of 14 amino acids. The CDR3 is CVSRQGQVNQPQHF. CDR3 in DNA: TGTGTCTCCCGTCAGGGACAGGTAAATCAGCCCCAGCATTTT.

Notes on this clone: The conserved phenylalanine or tryptophan normally closing the CDR3 is absent here, so this likely arose from a read error. The chain recombines TRBV6-1 with TRBJ1-5; 7 bases are shared with TRBD1. The V gene end was trimmed by 1 base and the J gene end by 0 bases; junction bases not matched to a gene: 12. This CDR3 spans 19 amino acids. Germline CDR1 is MNHNS and CDR2 is SASEGT. The CDR3, as DNA: TGTGCCAGCAGTGAAGTACCCCCAGACAGGGTTGGTAGCAATCAGCCCCAGCATCTT. The encoded protein is CASSEVPPDRVGSNQPQHL.

CDR3 DNA sequence: TGTGCCTGGGGTGGAGGGGGGCCCCAGCATTTT. It translates to CAWGGGGPQHF. This sequence joins TRBV30 and TRBJ1-5; maybe TRBD1 (6 bases). The germline gives CDR1 GTSNPN, CDR2 SVGIG (reference sequence). This CDR3 contains 11 residues. The V gene lost 5 bases and the J gene lost 9 bases, with 11 bases spanning the gap.

V gene TRBV7-9 combines with J gene TRBJ1-5; D gene uncertain. CDR3 length: 15 residues. The germline V gene has CDR1 SEHNR and CDR2 FQNEAQ (reference sequence). Trimming left V 8 bases short and J 7 bases short, with 21 bases between. The CDR3 reads CASAGGSGNMQPQHF. CDR3 DNA sequence: TGTGCCAGCGCCGGCGGTTCGGGGAATATGCAGCCCCAGCATTTT.

The V gene is TRBV27, the J gene TRBJ2-3, with D perhaps matching TRBD2 (6 bases). Trimming cost V 3 bases and J 5 bases, with 18 bases left between them. The CDR3 extends over 16 amino acids. From germline, CDR1 is MNHEY and CDR2 SMNVEV (reference sequence). The DNA of the CDR3 is TGTGCCAGCAGTTTCTGGGTGGAGGGACCGGTAGATACGCAGTATTTT. Protein product: CASSFWVEGPVDTQYF.

The genes are TRBV19 and TRBJ1-5; D remains ambiguous. The ends were cut back, 3 bases at V and 3 bases at J, with 9 bases in the middle. The CDR3 contains 14 residues. Germline CDR1 LNHDA, CDR2 SQIVND (reference sequence). DNA of the CDR3: TGTGCCAGTAGTATTAGGAGGGACAATCAGCCCCAGCATTTT. It yields the protein CASSIRRDNQPQHF.

The J gene is TRBJ2-5, the V gene TRBV7-9; a possible D gene is TRBD2 (6 bases). With 5 bases removed from V and 3 bases from J, the gap between germline ends came to 10 bases. Germline loops: CDR1 SEHNR, CDR2 FQNEAQ (reference sequence). The CDR3 spans 13 residues. CDR3 region: CASSRWGEETQYF. CDR3 DNA: TGTGCCAGCAGCCGTTGGGGGGAAGAGACCCAGTACTTC.

This rearrangement joins TRBV6-1 to TRBJ1-2, with a weak D call TRBD1 (6 bases). V lost 4 bases to trimming and J lost 6 bases, with 21 bases between them. The CDR3 consists of 16 residues. CDR1 and CDR2 from the germline V gene are MNHNS and SASEGT. CDR3 coding DNA: TGTGCCAGCAGTGGTAAATCACAGGGTAAAGGGCATGGCTACACCTTC. It is translated as CASSGKSQGKGHGYTF.